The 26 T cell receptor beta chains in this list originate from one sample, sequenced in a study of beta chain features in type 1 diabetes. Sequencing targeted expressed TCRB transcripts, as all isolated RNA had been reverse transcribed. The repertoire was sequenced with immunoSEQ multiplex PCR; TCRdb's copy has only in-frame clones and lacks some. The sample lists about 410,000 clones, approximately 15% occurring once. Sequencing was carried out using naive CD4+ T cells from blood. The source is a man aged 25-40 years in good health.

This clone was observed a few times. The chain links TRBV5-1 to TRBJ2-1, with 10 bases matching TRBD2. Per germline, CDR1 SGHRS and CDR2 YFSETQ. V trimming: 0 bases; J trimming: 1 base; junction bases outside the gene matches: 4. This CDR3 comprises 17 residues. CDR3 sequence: CASSLAAGGRSYNEQFF. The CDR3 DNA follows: TGCGCCAGCAGCTTGGCAGCGGGAGGGCGTTCCTACAATGAGCAGTTCTTC. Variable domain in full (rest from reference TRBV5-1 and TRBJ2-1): KAGVTQTPRYLIKTRGQQVTLSCSPISGHRSVSWYQQTPGQGLQFLFEYFSETQRNKGNFPGRFSGRQFSNSRSEMNVSTLELGDSALYLCASSLAAGGRSYNEQFFGPGTRLTVL.

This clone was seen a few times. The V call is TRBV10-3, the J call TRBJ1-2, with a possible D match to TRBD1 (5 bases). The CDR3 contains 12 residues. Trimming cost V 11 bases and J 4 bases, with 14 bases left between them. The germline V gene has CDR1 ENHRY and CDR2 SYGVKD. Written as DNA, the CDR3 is TGTGCCTCCGGGGACTTAGCCTATGGCTACACCTTC. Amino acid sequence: CASGDLAYGYTF.

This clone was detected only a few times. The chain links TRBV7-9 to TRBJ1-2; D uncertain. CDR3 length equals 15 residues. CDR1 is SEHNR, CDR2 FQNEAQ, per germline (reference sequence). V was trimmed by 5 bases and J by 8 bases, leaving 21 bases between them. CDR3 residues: CASSPIVFRPRGYTF. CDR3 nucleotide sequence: TGTGCCAGCAGCCCCATTGTGTTCCGTCCCCGGGGCTACACCTTC.

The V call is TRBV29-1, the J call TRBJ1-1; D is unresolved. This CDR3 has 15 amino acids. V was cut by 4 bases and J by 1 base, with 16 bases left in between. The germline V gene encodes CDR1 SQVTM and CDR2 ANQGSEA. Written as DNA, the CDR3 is TGCAGCGTTGCAGCCGGAAGGACCGGGAACACTGAAGCTTTCTTT. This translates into CSVAAGRTGNTEAFF.

CDR3 coding DNA: TGTGCCTGGAGACGGGCGTCCTACAATGAGCAGTTCTTC. Translating it yields CAWRRASYNEQFF. The V gene is TRBV30, the J gene TRBJ2-1; D is unresolved. There are 13 residues in the CDR3. CDR1 is GTSNPN and CDR2 is SVGIG in the germline V gene (reference sequence). The V gene lost 3 bases and the J gene lost 1 base, with 7 bases spanning the gap.

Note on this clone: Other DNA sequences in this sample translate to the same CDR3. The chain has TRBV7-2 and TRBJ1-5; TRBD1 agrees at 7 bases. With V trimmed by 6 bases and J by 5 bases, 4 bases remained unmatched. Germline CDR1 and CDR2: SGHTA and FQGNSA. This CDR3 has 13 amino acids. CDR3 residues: CASSLTGDQPQHF. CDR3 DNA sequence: TGTGCCAGCAGTCTTACAGGGGATCAGCCCCAGCATTTT. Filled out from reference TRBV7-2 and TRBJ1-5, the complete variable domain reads GAGVSQSPSNKVTEKGKDVELRCDPISGHTALYWYRQSLGQGLEFLIYFQGNSAPDKSGLPSDRFSAERTGGSVSTLTIQRTQQEDSAVYLCASSLTGDQPQHFGDGTRLSIL.

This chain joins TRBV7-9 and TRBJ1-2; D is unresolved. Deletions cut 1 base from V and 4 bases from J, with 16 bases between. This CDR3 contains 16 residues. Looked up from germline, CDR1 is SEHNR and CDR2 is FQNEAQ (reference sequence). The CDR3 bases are TGTGCCAGCAGCTTAGATAGATGGGGAGAGTTCTATGGCTACACCTTC. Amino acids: CASSLDRWGEFYGYTF.

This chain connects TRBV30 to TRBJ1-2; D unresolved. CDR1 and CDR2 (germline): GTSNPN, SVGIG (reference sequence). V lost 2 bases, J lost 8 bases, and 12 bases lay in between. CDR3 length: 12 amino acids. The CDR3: CAWSLNSPGYTF. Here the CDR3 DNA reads TGTGCCTGGAGTCTCAACTCACCAGGCTACACCTTC.

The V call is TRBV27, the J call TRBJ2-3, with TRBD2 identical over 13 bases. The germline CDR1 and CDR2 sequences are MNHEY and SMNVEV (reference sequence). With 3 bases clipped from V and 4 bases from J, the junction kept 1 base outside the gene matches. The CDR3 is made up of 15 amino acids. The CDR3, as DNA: TGTGCCAGCAGTTTCACTAGCGGGGGGGCAGATACGCAGTATTTT. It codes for CASSFTSGGADTQYF.

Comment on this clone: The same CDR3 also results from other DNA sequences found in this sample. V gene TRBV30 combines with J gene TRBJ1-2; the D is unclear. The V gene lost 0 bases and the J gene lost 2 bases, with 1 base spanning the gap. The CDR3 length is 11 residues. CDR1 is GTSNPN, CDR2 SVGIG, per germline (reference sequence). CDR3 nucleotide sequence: TGTGCCTGGAGTGTCAACTATGGCTACACCTTC. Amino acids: CAWSVNYGYTF.

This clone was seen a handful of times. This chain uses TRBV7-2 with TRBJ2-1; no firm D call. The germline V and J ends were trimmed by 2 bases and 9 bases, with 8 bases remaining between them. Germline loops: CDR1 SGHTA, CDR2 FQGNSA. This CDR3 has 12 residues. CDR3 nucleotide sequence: TGTGCCAGCAGCTTAAACGTTGGTGAGCAGTTCTTC. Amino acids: CASSLNVGEQFF.

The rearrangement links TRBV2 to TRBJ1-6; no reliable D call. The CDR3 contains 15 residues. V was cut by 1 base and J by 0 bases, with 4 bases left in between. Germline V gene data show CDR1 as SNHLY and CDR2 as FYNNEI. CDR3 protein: CASSEESSYNSPLHF. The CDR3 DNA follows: TGTGCCAGCAGTGAAGAGAGCTCCTATAATTCACCCCTCCACTTT.

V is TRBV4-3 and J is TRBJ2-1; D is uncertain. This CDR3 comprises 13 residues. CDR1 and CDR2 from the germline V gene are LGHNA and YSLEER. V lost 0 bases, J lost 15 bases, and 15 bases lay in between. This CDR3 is CASSQEWRNCGFF. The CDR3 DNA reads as TGCGCCAGCAGCCAAGAGTGGAGAAACTGTGGGTTCTTC.

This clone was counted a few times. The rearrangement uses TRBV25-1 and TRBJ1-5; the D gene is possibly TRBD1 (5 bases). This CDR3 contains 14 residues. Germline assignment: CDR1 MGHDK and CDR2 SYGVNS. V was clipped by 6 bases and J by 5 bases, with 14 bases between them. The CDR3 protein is CASRGKRGDQPQHF. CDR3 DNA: TGTGCCAGCAGGGGAAAGAGGGGAGATCAGCCCCAGCATTTT. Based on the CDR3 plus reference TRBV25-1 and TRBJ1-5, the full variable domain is EADIYQTPRYLVIGTGKKITLECSQTMGHDKMYWYQQDPGMELHLIHYSYGVNSTEKGDLSSESTVSRIRTEHFPLTLESARPSHTSQYLCASRGKRGDQPQHFGDGTRLSIL.

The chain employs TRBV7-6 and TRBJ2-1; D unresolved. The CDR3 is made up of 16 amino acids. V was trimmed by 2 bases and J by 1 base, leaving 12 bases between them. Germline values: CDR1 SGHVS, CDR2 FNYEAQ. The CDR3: CASSLSTATSYNEQFF. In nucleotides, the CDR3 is TGTGCCAGCAGCTTAAGTACTGCCACTTCCTACAATGAGCAGTTCTTC.

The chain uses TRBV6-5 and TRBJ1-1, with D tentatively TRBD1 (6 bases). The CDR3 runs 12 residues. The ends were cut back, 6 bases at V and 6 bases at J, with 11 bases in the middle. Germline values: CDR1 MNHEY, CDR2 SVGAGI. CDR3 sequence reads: CASRRTASEAFF. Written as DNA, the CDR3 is TGTGCCAGCAGAAGGACAGCGTCTGAAGCTTTCTTT.

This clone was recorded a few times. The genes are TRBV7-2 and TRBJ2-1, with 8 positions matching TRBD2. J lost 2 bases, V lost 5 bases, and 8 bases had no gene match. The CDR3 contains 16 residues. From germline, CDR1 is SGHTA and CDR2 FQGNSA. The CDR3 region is CASSRASGGPYNEQFF. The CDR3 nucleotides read TGTGCCAGCAGCCGGGCCAGCGGGGGACCCTACAATGAGCAGTTCTTC.

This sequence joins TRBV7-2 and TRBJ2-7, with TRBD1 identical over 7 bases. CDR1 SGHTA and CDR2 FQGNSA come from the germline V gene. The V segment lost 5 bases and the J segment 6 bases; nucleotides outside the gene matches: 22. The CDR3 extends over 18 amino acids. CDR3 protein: CASSTRQGTSSDVREQYF. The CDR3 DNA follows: TGTGCCAGCAGCACCCGACAGGGTACTTCATCGGATGTGCGCGAGCAGTACTTC.

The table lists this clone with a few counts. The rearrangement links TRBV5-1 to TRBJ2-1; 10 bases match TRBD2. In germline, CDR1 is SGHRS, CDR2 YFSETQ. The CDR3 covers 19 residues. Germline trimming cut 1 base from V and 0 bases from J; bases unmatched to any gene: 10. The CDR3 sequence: CASSLLSRPSGSSYNEQFF. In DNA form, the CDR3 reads TGCGCCAGCAGCTTGTTGAGTCGGCCTAGCGGGAGCTCCTACAATGAGCAGTTCTTC.

CDR3 sequence: CASSQLPGGSKDEQFF. The DNA of the CDR3 is TGCGCCAGCAGCCAACTACCTGGGGGTTCAAAGGATGAGCAGTTCTTC. This rearrangement joins TRBV4-3 to TRBJ2-1; D tentatively reads TRBD1 or TRBD2 (5 bases each). Trimming took off 2 bases at V and 8 bases at J, with 19 bases between the two ends. The CDR3 length is 16 residues. Germline CDR1 and CDR2: LGHNA and YSLEER.

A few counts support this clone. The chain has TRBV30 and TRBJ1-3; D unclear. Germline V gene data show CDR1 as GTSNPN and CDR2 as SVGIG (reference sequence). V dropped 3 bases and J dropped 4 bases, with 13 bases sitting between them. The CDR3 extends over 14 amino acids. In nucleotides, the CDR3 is TGTGCCTGGAGCGGGCCTCCTCGGGGAAACACCATATATTTT. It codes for CAWSGPPRGNTIYF.

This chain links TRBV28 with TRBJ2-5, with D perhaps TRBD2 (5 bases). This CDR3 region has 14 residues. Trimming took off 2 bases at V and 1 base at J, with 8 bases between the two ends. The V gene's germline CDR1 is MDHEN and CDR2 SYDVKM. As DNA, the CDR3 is TGTGCCAGCAGTTTACCGGACTTCCAAGAGACCCAGTACTTC. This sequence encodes CASSLPDFQETQYF.

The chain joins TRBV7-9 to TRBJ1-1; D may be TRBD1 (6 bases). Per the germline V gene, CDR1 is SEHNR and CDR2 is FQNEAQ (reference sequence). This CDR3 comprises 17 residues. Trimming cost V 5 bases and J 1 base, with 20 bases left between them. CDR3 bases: TGTGCCAGCAGCCCCTCGACAGGTCTGGCTAGGAACACTGAAGCTTTCTTT. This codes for CASSPSTGLARNTEAFF.

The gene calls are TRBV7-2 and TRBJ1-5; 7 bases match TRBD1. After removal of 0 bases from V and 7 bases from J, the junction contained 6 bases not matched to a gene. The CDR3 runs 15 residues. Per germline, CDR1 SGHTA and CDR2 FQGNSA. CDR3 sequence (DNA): TGTGCCAGCAGCTTAGCCGGTCAGGACAGGCAGCCCCAGCATTTT. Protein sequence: CASSLAGQDRQPQHF. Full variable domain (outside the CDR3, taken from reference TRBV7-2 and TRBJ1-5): GAGVSQSPSNKVTEKGKDVELRCDPISGHTALYWYRQSLGQGLEFLIYFQGNSAPDKSGLPSDRFSAERTGGSVSTLTIQRTQQEDSAVYLCASSLAGQDRQPQHFGDGTRLSIL.

CDR3 nucleotide sequence: TGTGCCAGCAGCCAAGTGGCTAGCGTTCACAATGAGCAGTTCTTC. Its protein product is CASSQVASVHNEQFF. The gene calls are TRBV4-2 and TRBJ2-1; TRBD2 might be the D (6 bases). The length of the CDR3 is 15 residues. Trimming left V 1 base short and J 5 bases short, with 12 bases between. From germline, CDR1 is LGHNA and CDR2 YNFKEQ.

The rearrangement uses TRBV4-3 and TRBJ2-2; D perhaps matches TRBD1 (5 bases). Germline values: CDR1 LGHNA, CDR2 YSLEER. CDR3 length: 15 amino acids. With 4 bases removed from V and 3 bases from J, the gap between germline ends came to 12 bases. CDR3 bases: TGCGCCAGCAGCCCGTACGGACAATACACCGGGGAGCTGTTTTTT. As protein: CASSPYGQYTGELFF.